The clone carrying this TCR beta chain has more than one count but fewer than ten. Peripheral blood came from all dose cohorts at three timepoints. Germline V gene data show CDR1 as SGHRS and CDR2 as YFSETQ. V gave up 5 bases and J gave up 1 base, with 12 bases separating them. The CDR3 runs 15 residues. The entry originates in a study of OX40 agonist ivuxolimab in advanced cancers. Looking at the study overall: Under the entry rules, prior anti-PD-1, anti-PD-L1 or anti-CTLA-4 therapy was allowed, and around 36% had some.

Produced via immunoSEQ multiplex PCR; TCRdb's table is partial and in-frame only. The profile covers approximately 70,000 clones, with more than 80% appearing a single time and roughly 8% taken by the ten largest. The sample in question was CD4+ or CD8+ T cells sorted from blood, obtained in a trial of the OX40 agonist ivuxolimab. The receptor was derived from an adult with an advanced solid tumor such as melanoma, head and neck, liver or kidney cancer. V is TRBV5-1 and J is TRBJ2-2; TRBD1 might be the D (6 bases). The chain's CDR3 is CASSPGTLNTGELFF. In DNA, the CDR3 is TGCGCCAGCAGTCCGGGGACATTGAACACCGGGGAGCTGTTTTTT.